This is a list of T cell receptor beta chains from one sample in a study of shared clonotypes between healthy human individuals. Assay: immunoSEQ multiplex PCR; the TCRdb copy retains only in-frame clones and omits some. The sample has roughly 500,000 clones, around 79% seen once. Sequencing used PBMCs. Source of these receptors: a woman aged 40 to 49 in good health. Some clones in this sample may be carry-over from other donors' samples. Both conserved end residues are part of each CDR3. The order of the fields is clone size, V gene, CDR3 length, D gene, J gene, CDR3 protein, CDR3 DNA. D genes are given only for firm matches. A clone size is listed for some rows: how often the clone was seen (once, few, many), or a class if it is expanded.

few	TRBV18	13	NA	TRBJ1-1	CASSPERRTEAFF	TGTGCCAGCTCACCTGAGAGGCGGACTGAAGCTTTCTTT
NA	TRBV19	16	NA	TRBJ2-7	CASSIAEGPRGYEQYF	TGTGCCAGTAGTATAGCTGAGGGACCAAGGGGTTACGAGCAGTACTTC
NA	TRBV6-4	14	NA	TRBJ1-5	CASSAERGNQPQHF	TGTGCCAGCAGTGCAGAGAGGGGGAATCAGCCCCAGCATTTT
NA	TRBV30	16	TRBD2	TRBJ2-1	CAWSTSGRAHNNEQFF	TGTGCCTGGAGTACTAGCGGGAGGGCCCATAACAATGAGCAGTTCTTC
NA	TRBV5-6	19	TRBD2	TRBJ2-4	CASSRGWMTSGRAGNIQYF	TGTGCCAGCAGCCGGGGGTGGATGACTAGCGGGAGGGCCGGGAACATTCAGTACTTC
once	TRBV9	17	TRBD2	TRBJ2-1	CASSPLGGGGGPNEQFF	TGTGCCAGCAGCCCTCTCGGTGGGGGCGGGGGGCCCAATGAGCAGTTCTTC
NA	TRBV4-2	15	NA	TRBJ1-4	CASSTVVSDNEKLFF	TGTGCCAGCAGCACCGTAGTGTCGGATAATGAAAAACTGTTTTTT
NA	TRBV7-8	16	TRBD1	TRBJ2-4	CASSSNPGTGKNIQYF	TGTGCCAGCAGCTCTAACCCAGGGACAGGGAAAAACATTCAGTACTTC
NA	TRBV28	12	TRBD1	TRBJ2-7	CASSLDREEQYF	TGTGCCAGCAGCCTTGACAGGGAAGAGCAGTACTTC
NA	TRBV5-4	13	TRBD1	TRBJ1-5	CASSVQGEQPQHF	TGTGCCAGCAGCGTACAGGGGGAGCAGCCCCAGCATTTT
NA	TRBV6-1	13	NA	TRBJ2-7	CASRVGESYEQYF	TGTGCCAGCCGGGTCGGCGAATCCTACGAGCAGTACTTC
NA	TRBV15	13	NA	TRBJ2-7	CATSSGRTYEQYF	TGTGCCACCAGCAGTGGGAGAACCTACGAGCAGTACTTC
NA	TRBV19	15	NA	TRBJ2-3	CASSIPAGRTDTQYF	TGTGCCAGTAGTATTCCGGCGGGGCGCACAGATACGCAGTATTTT
NA	TRBV11-3	13	TRBD2	TRBJ2-1	CASTSSGRNEQFF	TGTGCCAGCACTTCTAGCGGGAGAAATGAGCAGTTCTTC
NA	TRBV27	18	NA	TRBJ2-1	CASSSSSRGLIPYNEQFF	TGTGCCAGCAGTTCCTCTAGCCGGGGGCTAATACCCTACAATGAGCAGTTCTTC
NA	TRBV28	14	TRBD2	TRBJ2-7	CASSLGGTSHEQYF	TGTGCCAGCAGTTTGGGAGGGACGTCCCACGAGCAGTACTTC
NA	TRBV7-2	15	TRBD1	TRBJ2-1	CASSQGQAVYNEQFF	TGTGCCAGCAGCCAGGGACAGGCGGTCTACAATGAGCAGTTCTTC
NA	TRBV2	16	TRBD2	TRBJ2-3	CASRGTSGSGTDTQYF	TGTGCCAGCAGGGGGACTAGCGGGAGTGGTACAGATACGCAGTATTTT
NA	TRBV5-3	15	TRBD1	TRBJ1-5	CARSHWTFRGGPQHF	TGTGCCAGAAGCCACTGGACCTTCAGGGGGGGGCCCCAGCATTTT
NA	TRBV10-3	15	NA	TRBJ2-5	CAISEFAGHQETQYF	TGTGCCATCAGTGAGTTTGCGGGACACCAAGAGACCCAGTACTTC
NA	TRBV28	15	TRBD1	TRBJ1-6	CASSPLDRDNSPLHF	TGTGCCAGCAGTCCCCTGGACAGGGATAATTCACCCCTCCACTTT
once	TRBV15	18	TRBD1	TRBJ1-5	CATSDYSGTAYSNQPQHF	TGTGCCACCAGCGACTATTCCGGGACAGCATATAGCAATCAGCCCCAGCATTTT
NA	TRBV9	16	TRBD2	TRBJ2-1	CASSVELAGGQDEQFF	TGTGCCAGCAGCGTAGAGTTAGCGGGAGGGCAGGATGAGCAGTTCTTC
few	TRBV6-5	13	NA	TRBJ1-2	CASSYGANYGYTF	TGTGCCAGCAGTTATGGTGCTAACTATGGCTACACCTTC
NA	TRBV5-4	14	NA	TRBJ2-7	CASSLRGGAYEQYF	TGTGCCAGCAGCTTGCGCGGAGGGGCTTACGAGCAGTACTTC
NA	TRBV11-2	14	NA	TRBJ2-7	CASSLETSSYEQYF	TGTGCCAGCAGCTTAGAAACTAGCAGCTACGAGCAGTACTTC
NA	TRBV7-3	16	NA	TRBJ2-7	CASSPVSRDFTYEQYF	TGTGCCAGCAGCCCGGTCTCCCGGGACTTCACCTACGAGCAGTACTTC
NA	TRBV18	15	TRBD2	TRBJ2-7	CASSPLVAGDREQYF	TGTGCCAGCTCTCCCCTGGTAGCGGGAGATCGGGAGCAGTACTTC
NA	TRBV4-1	12	NA	TRBJ2-5	CASSHPQGTQYF	TGCGCCAGCAGCCACCCCCAGGGGACCCAGTACTTC
NA	TRBV7-2	16	TRBD1	TRBJ2-2	CASSLRPGGYTGELFF	TGTGCCAGCAGCTTAAGGCCAGGGGGCTACACCGGGGAGCTGTTTTTT
once	TRBV7-9	14	NA	TRBJ1-5	CASSLGDSFTAQHF	TGTGCCAGCAGCTTAGGTGATAGTTTTACGGCCCAGCATTTT
once	TRBV19	14	NA	TRBJ1-2	CASSSQGTNYGYTF	TGTGCCAGTAGTTCACAGGGAACGAACTATGGCTACACCTTC
NA	TRBV18	15	TRBD1	TRBJ2-3	CASSTDRVGRDTQYF	TGTGCCAGCTCTACGGACAGGGTAGGCAGAGATACGCAGTATTTT
NA	TRBV2	14	TRBD1	TRBJ2-2	CASSAGTDTGELFF	TGTGCCAGCAGTGCCGGGACAGACACCGGGGAGCTGTTTTTT
NA	TRBV2	16	TRBD2	TRBJ2-7	CASTAGTSGYSYEQYF	TGTGCCAGCACCGCCGGGACTAGCGGTTACTCCTACGAGCAGTACTTC
NA	TRBV9	18	TRBD2	TRBJ2-6	CASSSTRWGGSGANVLTF	TGTGCCAGCAGCTCCACCCGCTGGGGGGGTTCTGGGGCCAACGTCCTGACTTTC
NA	TRBV15	13	NA	TRBJ2-1	CATSRELRDEQFF	TGTGCCACCAGCAGAGAGCTTCGGGATGAGCAGTTCTTC
NA	TRBV29-1	14	TRBD1	TRBJ2-1	CSADGTGVYNEQFF	TGCAGCGCCGACGGGACAGGAGTTTACAATGAGCAGTTCTTC
NA	TRBV7-3	15	NA	TRBJ2-1	CASSLTGGFYNEQFF	TGTGCCAGCAGCTTAACCGGGGGTTTTTACAATGAGCAGTTCTTC
NA	TRBV2	15	NA	TRBJ2-1	CASSEERRRDNEQFF	TGTGCCAGCAGTGAAGAGAGGCGAAGGGACAATGAGCAGTTCTTC
NA	TRBV18	16	NA	TRBJ2-7	CASSPFASAGFYEQYF	TGTGCCAGCTCACCATTTGCGTCGGCAGGGTTCTACGAGCAGTACTTC
NA	TRBV30	13	NA	TRBJ2-2	CAWSPDMYGELFF	TGTGCCTGGAGTCCGGACATGTACGGGGAGCTGTTTTTT
NA	TRBV5-1	15	NA	TRBJ2-5	CASSLAQVGQGSQYF	TGCGCCAGCAGCTTGGCTCAAGTGGGGCAGGGGTCCCAGTACTTC
NA	TRBV7-9	15	TRBD1	TRBJ1-4	CASSSERTGNEKLFF	TGTGCCAGCAGCTCCGAGAGGACAGGGAATGAAAAACTGTTTTTT
once	TRBV5-1	14	TRBD2	TRBJ2-3	CASSIGGVTDTQYF	TGCGCCAGCAGCATCGGGGGGGTCACAGATACGCAGTATTTT
NA	TRBV2	13	NA	TRBJ2-7	CASSYSGAYEQYF	TGTGCCAGCAGTTACTCCGGGGCCTACGAGCAGTACTTC
NA	TRBV2	15	TRBD1	TRBJ2-1	CASSPRTGIYNEQFF	TGTGCCAGCAGTCCGAGGACAGGGATCTACAATGAGCAGTTCTTC
once	TRBV10-3	14	TRBD2	TRBJ2-7	CATHGGSGSGEQYF	TGTGCCACCCACGGAGGTAGCGGGAGTGGCGAGCAGTACTTC
NA	TRBV30	14	NA	TRBJ2-5	CAWRLPGPTAEQYF	TGTGCCTGGAGGCTCCCGGGACCGACCGCGGAGCAGTACTTC
NA	TRBV15	15	NA	TRBJ1-2	CATSTQGVVSFGYTF	TGTGCCACCAGCACCCAAGGAGTCGTATCCTTTGGCTACACCTTC
NA	TRBV27	13	NA	TRBJ2-1	CASSLSAYNEQFF	TGTGCCAGCAGTTTATCTGCCTACAATGAGCAGTTCTTC
NA	TRBV7-2	14	NA	TRBJ2-3	CASSFLGVADTQYF	TGTGCCAGCAGCTTTTTGGGGGTGGCAGATACGCAGTATTTT
NA	TRBV29-1	13	NA	TRBJ1-1	CSALGEFGGEAFF	TGCAGCGCCCTCGGAGAGTTTGGGGGTGAAGCTTTCTTT
NA	TRBV27	17	TRBD1	TRBJ1-5	CASSITGTGRLYQPQHF	TGTGCCAGCAGTATTACCGGGACAGGGAGGCTATACCAGCCCCAGCATTTT
NA	TRBV15	14	NA	TRBJ2-3	CATSRDMGTDTQYF	TGTGCCACCAGCAGAGATATGGGTACAGATACGCAGTATTTT
NA	TRBV5-6	15	TRBD2	TRBJ2-3	CASNVAGGSTDTQYF	TGTGCCAGCAACGTAGCGGGAGGGAGCACAGATACGCAGTATTTT
once	TRBV5-1	17	TRBD1	TRBJ1-6	CASSRDRPSSYNSPLHF	TGCGCCAGCAGCCGGGACAGGCCGAGCTCCTATAATTCACCCCTCCACTTT
once	TRBV6-1	18	NA	TRBJ2-7	CASSEDVRVNNPSYEQYF	TGTGCCAGCAGTGAAGATGTTCGGGTCAACAACCCCTCCTACGAGCAGTACTTC
NA	TRBV4-1	19	TRBD2	TRBJ2-5	CASSQAYGTSGRAEETQYF	TGCGCCAGCAGCCAAGCCTACGGGACTAGCGGGAGGGCGGAAGAGACCCAGTACTTC